These T cell receptor beta chains were read from a single sample in a study of patients and donors after allogeneic stem cell transplantation. TCRdb recomputed calls from the RT-PCR reads with MiXCR, one row per CDR3 protein. The sample holds roughly 880,000 distinct CDR3 sequences, 18% seen once. The sample comprised blood, either unsorted or a sorted T cell fraction (not recorded which). The source of these receptors is a human donor who was either an allogeneic HSCT recipient or a stem cell or donor lymphocyte infusion donor (not recorded which). It is not recorded whose cells these are; they may come from a transplant donor. Both conserved end residues are part of each CDR3. Fields, in order: V gene, CDR3 protein.

v_call: TRBV30
cdr3_aa: CASRDSLSYEQYF

v_call: TRBV6-1
cdr3_aa: CASSGLAGGPATGELFF

v_call: TRBV12-3/TRBV12-4
cdr3_aa: CASSPSGRMHNEQFF

v_call: TRBV24-1
cdr3_aa: CATSGTGNTEAFF

v_call: TRBV5-6
cdr3_aa: CASSSVGGGEQFF

v_call: TRBV9
cdr3_aa: CASSSSGTGPTEAFF

v_call: TRBV6-5
cdr3_aa: CASSSSGSQETQYF

v_call: TRBV20-1
cdr3_aa: CSARQPTNEKLFF

v_call: TRBV6-2/TRBV6-3
cdr3_aa: CASSYREEGQGSTDTQYF

v_call: TRBV7-2
cdr3_aa: CASSPILAGGQETQYF

v_call: TRBV20-1
cdr3_aa: CSARANHRSKLGGYTF

v_call: TRBV5-1
cdr3_aa: CASSLGVGARGVRNTEAFF

v_call: TRBV7-9
cdr3_aa: CASSLTGGEAFF